This T cell receptor (beta chain) stems from a study of control samples from healthy donors and cancer patients (dated by TCRdb to the early 2020s). A word on this clone: The target of this receptor is not known. Per-nucleotide qualities are absent, and no much larger clonotype sits a single base away.

Preparation of the library involved the immunoSEQ multiplex PCR assay. TCRdb mirrors the immuneACCESS table, restricted to in-frame sequences. Some clones are absent from its copies; in checked studies, under half trace to an unresolved V gene, and the reason for the others is unknown. Within this sample are about 100,000 clones, with less than 90% of them counted one time only. The leading ten clones occupy roughly 18% of the sample. This sequence was found in a woman aged 45-60 years in good health. The specimen was blood.

Here is the DNA: TGCGCCAGCAGCGTACAGGGCGAGGGTCATGAAAAACTGTTTTTT. It codes for CASSVQGEGHEKLFF. The rearranged chain carries TRBV4-1 and TRBJ1-4; TRBD1 is possibly the D segment (6 matching bases). From the cysteine through the phenylalanine, the CDR3 covers 15 amino acids. The only DNA kept is the CDR3, 45 bases in frame from the first base. V and J lose 5 bases and 6 bases, and a span of 16 bases separates them. From the germline V gene, CDR1 is MGHRA and CDR2 is YSYEKL.